The table lists the clone carrying this T cell receptor (beta chain) with a few counts. The use of a sample-barcoded 5' primer and a J-beta primer mix characterized a second PCR of about 6 to 11 cycles. Each CDR3 protein is one row after TCRdb ran MiXCR on the 5' RACE reads. Here the sample spans 1,500,000 or so distinct CDR3 sequences, almost 60% being singletons. The source of the sample is a study of blood T cells in healthy people across ages. The origin of this receptor is a man aged 18 to 29 in good health. The sequenced material came from blood.

The CDR3 loop is CASSLGTSGLEQYF. As DNA, the CDR3 is TGTGCCAGCAGCTTAGGGACTAGCGGGCTCGAGCAGTACTTC. J is TRBJ2-7 and V is TRBV7-2, with TRBD2 identical over 11 bases. The germline gives CDR1 SGHTA, CDR2 FQGNSA. V gave up 1 base and J gave up 6 bases; unmatched junction bases: 2. This CDR3 comprises 14 residues.